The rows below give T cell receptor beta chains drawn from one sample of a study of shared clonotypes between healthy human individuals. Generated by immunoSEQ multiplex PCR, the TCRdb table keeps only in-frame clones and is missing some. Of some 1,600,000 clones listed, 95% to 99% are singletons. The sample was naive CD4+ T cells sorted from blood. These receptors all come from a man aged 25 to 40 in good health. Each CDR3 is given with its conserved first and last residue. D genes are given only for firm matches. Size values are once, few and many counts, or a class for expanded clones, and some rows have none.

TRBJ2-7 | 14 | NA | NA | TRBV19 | TGTGCCAGTAGTATAGTGACAGGCCGCAGCGGGCAGTACTTC | CASSIVTGRSGQYF
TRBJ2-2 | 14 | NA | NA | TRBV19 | TGTGCCAGTTGGGACCGCTCGAACACCGGGGAGCTGTTTTTT | CASWDRSNTGELFF
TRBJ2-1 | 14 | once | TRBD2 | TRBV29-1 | TGCAGCGTTGACCTAGCGGGAGCGTACAATGAGCAGTTCTTC | CSVDLAGAYNEQFF
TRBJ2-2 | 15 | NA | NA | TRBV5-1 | TGCGCCAGCACCAACGCCGGGGTGGGCACCGGGGAGCTGTTTTTT | CASTNAGVGTGELFF
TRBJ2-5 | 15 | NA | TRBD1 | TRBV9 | TGTGCCAGCAGCCCCCGACAGGGCCTCCAGGAGACCCAGTACTTC | CASSPRQGLQETQYF
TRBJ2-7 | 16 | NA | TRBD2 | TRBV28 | TGTGCCAGCAGTTTACCCGGACTAGCGAAGAACTACGAGCAGTACTTC | CASSLPGLAKNYEQYF
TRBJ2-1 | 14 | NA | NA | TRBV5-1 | TGCGCCAGCCGGGCACGCGGCTCCTACAATGAGCAGTTCTTC | CASRARGSYNEQFF
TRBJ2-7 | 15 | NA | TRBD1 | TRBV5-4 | TGTGCCTTCAGTTCGGCGACAGGGGAGATCTACGAGCAGTACTTC | CAFSSATGEIYEQYF
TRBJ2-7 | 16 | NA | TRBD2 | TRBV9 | TGTGCCAGCAGCGTAGGTCCGACTAGCGAGTCCTACGAGCAGTACTTC | CASSVGPTSESYEQYF
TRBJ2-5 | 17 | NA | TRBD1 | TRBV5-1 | TGCGCCAGCAGCTTGGGGTTTCGGACAGGTTTGCAAGAGACCCAGTACTTC | CASSLGFRTGLQETQYF
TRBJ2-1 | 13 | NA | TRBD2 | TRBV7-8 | TGTGCCAGCGGAGGGAGGGATTACAATGAGCAGTTCTTC | CASGGRDYNEQFF
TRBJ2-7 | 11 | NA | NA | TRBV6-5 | TGTGCCAGCAGTTCACTCTACGAGCAGTACTTC | CASSSLYEQYF
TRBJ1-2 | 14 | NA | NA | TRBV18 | TGTGCCAGCTCACCACAGCGGGGATTCTATGGCTACACCTTC | CASSPQRGFYGYTF
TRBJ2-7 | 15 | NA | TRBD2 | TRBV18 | TGTGCCAGCTCACAAAATAGCGGGAGTAGCTACGAGCAGTACTTC | CASSQNSGSSYEQYF
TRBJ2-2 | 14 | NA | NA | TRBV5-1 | TGCGCCAGCAGGGCAGAGGGTGCCACCGGGGAGCTGTTTTTT | CASRAEGATGELFF
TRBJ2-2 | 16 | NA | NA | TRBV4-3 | TGCGCCAGCAGCCTTTTCGACTATCGGAACACCGGGGAGCTGTTTTTT | CASSLFDYRNTGELFF
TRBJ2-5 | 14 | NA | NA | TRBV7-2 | TGTGCCAGCAGTATGGGGGTGGGCTGGGAGACCCAGTACTTC | CASSMGVGWETQYF
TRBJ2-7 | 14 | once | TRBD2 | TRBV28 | TGTGCCAGCAGGGTAGCGGGAGCTCTAGGGGAGCAGTACTTC | CASRVAGALGEQYF
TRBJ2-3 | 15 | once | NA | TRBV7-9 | TGTGCCAGCAGCTCCTACACGGCTAGCACAGATACGCAGTATTTT | CASSSYTASTDTQYF
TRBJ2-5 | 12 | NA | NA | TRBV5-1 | TGCGCCAGCAGCCAGGACATAGAGACCCAGTACTTC | CASSQDIETQYF
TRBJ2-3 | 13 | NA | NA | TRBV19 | TGTGCCAGTAGTATGGGTGGAGTAGATACGCAGTATTTT | CASSMGGVDTQYF
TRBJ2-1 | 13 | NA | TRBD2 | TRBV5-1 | TGCGCCAGCAATAGCGGGAGCCACAATGAGCAGTTCTTC | CASNSGSHNEQFF
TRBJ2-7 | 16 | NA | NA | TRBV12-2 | TGTGCAAGTCGCTTAAAATCGGTGGGGGGGCCCGACGAGCAGTACTTC | CASRLKSVGGPDEQYF
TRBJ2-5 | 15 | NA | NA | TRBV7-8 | TGTGCCAGCAGCAGCCAGACAGGAGCTCAAGAGACCCAGTACTTC | CASSSQTGAQETQYF
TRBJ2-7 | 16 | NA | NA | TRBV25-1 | TGTGCCAGCAGTGAATATGGATGGACAGCGGATCTCGAGCAGTACTTC | CASSEYGWTADLEQYF
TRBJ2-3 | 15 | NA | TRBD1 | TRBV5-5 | TGTGCCAGCAGCTTCGTGACAGGGCCCACAGATACGCAGTATTTT | CASSFVTGPTDTQYF
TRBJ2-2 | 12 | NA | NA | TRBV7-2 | TGTGCCAGCAGCGCCTACGGCGGGGAGCTGTTTTTT | CASSAYGGELFF
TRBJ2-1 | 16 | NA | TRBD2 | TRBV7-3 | TGTGCCAGCAGCTTAACGACTAGCGGAACCTACAATGAGCAGTTCTTC | CASSLTTSGTYNEQFF
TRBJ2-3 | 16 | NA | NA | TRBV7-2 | TGTGCCAGCAGCTTAGTCCCCACTCCTGGGGCAGATACGCAGTATTTT | CASSLVPTPGADTQYF
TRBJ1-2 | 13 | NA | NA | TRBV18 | TGTGCCAGCTCGGCCGGGACCGACTATGGCTACACCTTC | CASSAGTDYGYTF
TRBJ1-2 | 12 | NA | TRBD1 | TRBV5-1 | TGCGCCAGCACAGAGGGACAGGGGAACTACACCTTC | CASTEGQGNYTF
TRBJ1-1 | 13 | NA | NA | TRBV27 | TGTGCCAGCAAAAAACGGGAAAGGACTGAAGCTTTCTTT | CASKKRERTEAFF
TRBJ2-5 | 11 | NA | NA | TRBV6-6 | TGTGCCAGCAGACTACAAGAGACCCAGTACTTC | CASRLQETQYF
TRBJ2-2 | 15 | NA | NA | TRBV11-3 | TGTGCCAGCAGCTTAGAGGGCTGGGCGGCCGGGGAGCTGTTTTTT | CASSLEGWAAGELFF
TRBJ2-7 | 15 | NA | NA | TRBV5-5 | TGTGCCAGCAGCTTGGCCGGGGGACACTCCTACGAGCAGTACTTC | CASSLAGGHSYEQYF
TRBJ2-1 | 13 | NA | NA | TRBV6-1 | TGTGCCAGCAGAACGCCCTGGGGAAATGAGCAGTTCTTC | CASRTPWGNEQFF
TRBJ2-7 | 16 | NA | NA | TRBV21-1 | TGTGCCAGCAGCATCGACACAAGGAACCAGGGGTGGGAGCAGTACTTC | CASSIDTRNQGWEQYF
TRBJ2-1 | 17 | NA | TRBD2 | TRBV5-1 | TGCGCCAGCAGCTTGGAATTAGCGGGAGGAAGGAGAAATGAGCAGTTCTTC | CASSLELAGGRRNEQFF
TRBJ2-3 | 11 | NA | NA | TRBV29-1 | TGCAGCGTGGCCCGGGCAGATACGCAGTATTTT | CSVARADTQYF
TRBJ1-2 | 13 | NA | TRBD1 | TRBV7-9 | TGTGCCAGCAGCGCACAGGGGGCGCAGGGCTACACCTTC | CASSAQGAQGYTF
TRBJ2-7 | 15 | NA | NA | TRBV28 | TGTGCCAGCAGTGGATCAGGACAGTCCTCTGAGGAGCAGTACTTC | CASSGSGQSSEEQYF
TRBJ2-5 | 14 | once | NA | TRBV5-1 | TGCGCCAGCAGTCTGGTGACCGATCAAGAGACCCAGTACTTC | CASSLVTDQETQYF
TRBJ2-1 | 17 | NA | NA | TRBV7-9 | TGTGCCAGCAGTCTTAGGCCTCGAAACAGGGAAGTCCATGAGCAGTTCTTC | CASSLRPRNREVHEQFF
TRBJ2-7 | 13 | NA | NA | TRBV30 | TGTGCCCTTACTAGTTCAGGTCCCTACGAGCAGTACTTC | CALTSSGPYEQYF
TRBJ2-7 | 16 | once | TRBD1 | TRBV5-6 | TGTGCCAGCAGCGCTCTAGACCGGGACAGCTCCTACGAGCAGTACTTC | CASSALDRDSSYEQYF
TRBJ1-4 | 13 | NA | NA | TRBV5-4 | TGTGCCAGCAGCTTGGGGGCCGATGAAAAACTGTTTTTT | CASSLGADEKLFF
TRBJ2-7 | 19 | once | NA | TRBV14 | TGTGCCAGCAGCCAAGGGAAGCGGGTCTGGGGGCTGACCAGCGACGAGCAGTACTTC | CASSQGKRVWGLTSDEQYF
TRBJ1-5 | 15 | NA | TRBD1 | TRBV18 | TGTGCCAGCTCGACAGACAGGGGAATGAATCAGCCCCAGCATTTT | CASSTDRGMNQPQHF
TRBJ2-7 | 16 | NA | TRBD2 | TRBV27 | TGTGCCAGCAGACCGTTTACTAGCGGGAGCTCCTACGAGCAGTACTTC | CASRPFTSGSSYEQYF
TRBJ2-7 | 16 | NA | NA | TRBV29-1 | TGCAGCGTTTCGTCGTCGAGGGGTGGGACGGACTACGAGCAGTACTTC | CSVSSSRGGTDYEQYF
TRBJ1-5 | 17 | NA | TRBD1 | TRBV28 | TGTGCCAGCAGTTTAGCAACGGGACAGGCGGGCCGTCAGCCCCAGCATTTT | CASSLATGQAGRQPQHF
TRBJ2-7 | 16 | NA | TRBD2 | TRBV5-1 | TGCGCCAGCAGCTGGACCGGGACTAGCGCATCCTACGAGCAGTACTTC | CASSWTGTSASYEQYF
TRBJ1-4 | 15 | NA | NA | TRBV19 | TGTGCCAGTAGTATCGCTGAGGGGCTCAATGAAAAACTGTTTTTT | CASSIAEGLNEKLFF